A single sample gave rise to the 8 T cell receptor beta chains below, sequenced in a study of blood T cell repertoires in COVID-19 (dated by TCRdb to 2018 to 2021). Library creation used the immunoSEQ multiplex PCR assay. TCRdb's version of the immuneACCESS table is confined to in-frame rearrangements and falls short of the full clone set. An unresolved V gene accounts for under half of the shortfall where checked; the remainder is of unknown origin. For this sample there are 150,000 to 200,000 clones; approximately 83% appear just once. Clones ranked in the top ten supply over 2.5% of the sample. Sequenced input: peripheral blood. These receptors were obtained from a man aged 60-69 years with acute or convalescent COVID-19.

The sample holds one count of this clone. The chain employs TRBV24-1 and TRBJ1-6, with 8 bases lining up with TRBD1. V trimming: 4 bases; J trimming: 7 bases; junction bases outside the gene matches: 5. Germline CDR1 is KGHDR and CDR2 is SFDVKD. The CDR3 has 15 residues. CDR3 residues: CATSEAGGPNSPLHF. The CDR3 DNA is TGTGCCACCAGTGAGGCAGGGGGCCCGAATTCACCCCTCCACTTT.

The chain carries TRBV29-1 and TRBJ2-2, with D possibly matching TRBD2 (6 bases). V lost 3 bases and J lost 3, with 8 bases in between. CDR1 and CDR2 from the germline V gene are SQVTM and ANQGSEA. This CDR3 region has 13 residues. Here the CDR3 DNA reads TGCAGCGTTGAGGAGGGCTACACCGGGGAGCTGTTTTTT. It encodes CSVEEGYTGELFF.

This clone was detected once. As DNA, the CDR3 is TGTGCCAGCAGTAAAAGATTAGCGGGGGAGCTGTTTTTT. Translation: CASSKRLAGELFF. The chain links TRBV28 to TRBJ2-2; possible D gene TRBD2, 5 bases. CDR1 MDHEN and CDR2 SYDVKM come from the germline V gene. The V end lost 5 bases, the J end lost 8 bases, and 12 bases lay between the germline ends. The CDR3 spans 13 residues. The full variable domain, rest sourced from reference TRBV28 and TRBJ2-2, is DVKVTQSSRYLVKRTGEKVFLECVQDMDHENMFWYRQDPGLGLRLIYFSYDVKMKEKGDIPEGYSVSREKKERFSLILESASTNQTSMYLCASSKRLAGELFFGEGSRLTVL.

This chain joins TRBV9 and TRBJ1-2; 7 nucleotides agree with TRBD1. Unmatched junction bases numbered 6, after V lost 0 bases and J lost 1 base. Germline CDR1 is SGDLS and CDR2 is YYNGEE. The CDR3 sequence is 16 residues long. Written as DNA, the CDR3 is TGTGCCAGCAGCGTAGACGACAGGGCCCTTAACTATGGCTACACCTTC. Translating it yields CASSVDDRALNYGYTF. The variable domain in full, completed from reference TRBV9 and TRBJ1-2, reads DSGVTQTPKHLITATGQRVTLRCSPRSGDLSVYWYQQSLDQGLQFLIQYYNGEERAKGNILERFSAQQFPDLHSELNLSSLELGDSALYFCASSVDDRALNYGYTFGSGTRLTVV.

Only a few counts were recorded for this clone. J is TRBJ2-5 and V is TRBV19, with D perhaps TRBD1 (5 bases). Germline V gives CDR1 LNHDA, CDR2 SQIVND (reference sequence). The CDR3 totals 14 residues. The CDR3 spells CATQARQHQETQYF. CDR3 nucleotide sequence: TGTGCAACGCAGGCCCGACAGCACCAAGAGACCCAGTACTTC.

V and J are TRBV12-5 and TRBJ2-5; D remains unclear. The germline V and J ends were trimmed by 2 bases and 3 bases, with 19 bases remaining between them. Looked up from germline, CDR1 is LGHNT and CDR2 is FRNRAP. This CDR3 has 17 amino acids. The CDR3 coding sequence is TGTGCTAGTGGTTTGTCCACCACCACCCGTAGCAAAGAGACCCAGTACTTC. Its translation is CASGLSTTTRSKETQYF.

This chain joins TRBV28 and TRBJ1-2; D unresolved. The CDR3 consists of 13 residues. The V gene's germline CDR1 is MDHEN and CDR2 SYDVKM. With 5 bases removed from V and 4 bases from J, the gap between germline ends came to 11 bases. In DNA, the CDR3 is TGTGCCAGCAGTCCCGAGGCGGTCTATGGCTACACCTTC. Amino acid sequence: CASSPEAVYGYTF.

This clone occurred a few times. The rearrangement links TRBV28 to TRBJ1-1; tentatively, D is TRBD1 (6 bases). CDR3 length equals 12 residues. Germline loops: CDR1 MDHEN, CDR2 SYDVKM. V was clipped by 10 bases and J by 4 bases, with 13 bases between them. CDR3 loop: CATIQGITEAFF. Written as DNA, the CDR3 is TGTGCCACCATACAGGGAATCACTGAAGCTTTCTTT.